The sequence of this T cell receptor beta chain was determined in a study of T cells in Graves' hyperthyroidism and ophthalmopathy. The V and J ends lost 5 bases and 3 bases, in that order; junction bases with no gene match: 6. The CDR3 totals 16 residues. Germline CDR1 SGHVS, CDR2 FQNEAQ. Amplification targeted TCR beta CDR3 regions from RNA transcripts. The HTBI primer set served for first-round RT-PCR of the TCR CDR3. MiXCR was run by TCRdb on the multiplex PCR reads, yielding one entry per CDR3 protein. The sample shows about 130,000 distinct CDR3 sequences, roughly 23% of them seen only once. The patients, who ranged from 18 to 65 in age, presented with newly diagnosed hyperthyroidism lasting under 2 months. Used for diagnoses were clinical symptoms, serum thyroxine and TRAb, thyroid ultrasound and orbital computed tomography. A sample of blood taken at first hyperthyroidism diagnosis preceded any ophthalmopathy symptoms.

The study, taken as a whole, reports: In blood, most of the thyroid clonotypes expanded above 0.001 were also present.

This clonotype was detected ten times or more. No antigen is known for it. Source material: blood. This receptor was identified in a woman aged 45-65 years with Graves' hyperthyroidism that later progressed to Graves' ophthalmopathy. The chain has TRBV7-8 and TRBJ1-5, with 11 bases fitting TRBD1. The CDR3 bases are TGTGCCAGCAGCGTCCGGGACAGGGGGTTCAATCAGCCCCAGCATTTT. This codes for CASSVRDRGFNQPQHF.